Detailed here is one TCR beta chain. The antigen is undetermined. This entry belongs to a study of post-analysis software for immune sequencing data. Study-wide background: There were relapsing-remitting, secondary progressive and progressive-relapsing multiple sclerosis among the disease courses included.

General observations from the study: Compared with controls, patients had more of five or six TRBV segments, including TRBV5-6, TRBV5-1 and TRBV20-1. Those with multiple sclerosis, the patient group, showed significantly lower normalized Chao1 diversity than controls.

Trimming removed 6 bases from V and 2 bases from J; junction bases left unmatched: 7. There are 14 residues in the CDR3. The germline V gene encodes CDR1 MGHDK and CDR2 SYGVNS. TCR beta cDNA libraries included unique molecular identifiers. Researchers reported a few hundred thousand cDNA molecules coming from roughly 0.93 to 9.6 million T cells. TCRdb recomputed calls from the PCR reads with MiXCR, one row per CDR3 protein. The table has approximately 660,000 distinct CDR3 sequences, more than 50% seen once. The sequencing input was blood. The chain combines TRBV25-1 with TRBJ2-7; TRBD2 matches at 7 bases. The receptor's source is a girl aged 2 to 9 with multiple sclerosis. The CDR3 DNA sequence: TGTGCCAGCAGCCCGAATAGCGGGCCCTACGAGCAGTACTTC. Translated, it gives CASSPNSGPYEQYF.